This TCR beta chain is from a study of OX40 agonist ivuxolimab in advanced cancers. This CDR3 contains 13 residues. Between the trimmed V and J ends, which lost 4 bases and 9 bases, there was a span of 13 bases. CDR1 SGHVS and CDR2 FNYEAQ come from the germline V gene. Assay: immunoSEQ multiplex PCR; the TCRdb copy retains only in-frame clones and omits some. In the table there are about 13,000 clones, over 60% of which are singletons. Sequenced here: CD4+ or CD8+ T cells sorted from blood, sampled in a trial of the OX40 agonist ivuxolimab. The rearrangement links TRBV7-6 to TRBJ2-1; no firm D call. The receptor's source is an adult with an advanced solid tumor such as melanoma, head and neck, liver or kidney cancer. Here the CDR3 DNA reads TGTGCCAGCAGCTCCGATAGAGCTAGTGAGCAGTTCTTC. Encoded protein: CASSSDRASEQFF.